This T cell receptor beta chain was sequenced in a study of tumor and adjacent non-tumor tissue in lung cancer (dated by TCRdb to the late 2010s). For context, the study as a whole: Of the cohort, roughly 12 patients had adenocarcinoma, 2 had squamous cell carcinoma and 1 had small cell lung cancer. The approximately 15 patients were aged roughly 31 to 80 years, included 10 men and 5 women, and had TNM stage I to III disease. A total of around 130,000,000 productive TCRbeta reads were generated by sequencing, corresponding to an average of about 4 million reads per sample. Using bulk TCRbeta repertoires from under 17 lung cancer patients, the study set lung tumor tissue side by side with matched distant non-tumor lung tissue. Around 30 paired specimens, one tumor and one normal lung sample per patient, were profiled by TCRbeta CDR3 sequencing.

RNA was isolated from bulk unsorted tissue, and RNA quality was assessed with a NanoDrop ND-1000 and an Agilent 2100. The normal lung samples consisted of distant non-tumor tissue collected more than 3 cm from the tumor edge. All donors had newly diagnosed lung cancer, had not received prior chemotherapy, and were admitted for thoracic surgery in China between August and November 2014. Patients who had received previous radiotherapy or chemotherapy, or who had another concurrent cancer, were excluded from the study. Pieces of surgical tissue measuring roughly 1-2.3 cm3 were kept in RNAlater solution and stored at -80 degrees C until use. The method behind the library was multiplex PCR. Sequencer: Illumina HiSeq 2500. TCRbeta libraries were built by three rounds of nested PCR using primers (Table S4), following protocols modified from ARM-PCR. Before sequencing, PCR products of 200-500 bp were cut from the gel and purified using the QIAquick gel extraction kit. Under the source paper's analysis protocol: Reads were cleaned with Trimmomatic, merged with FLASH into complete CDR3 sequences, and assigned to V(D)J germline segments with MiTCR. Clonal diversity was calculated as the inverse Simpson's index using VDJtools. Productive reads were defined as in-frame sequences without a premature stop codon. Through fastp at Q25 and MiXCR, TCRdb rebuilt clones from the public reads, retaining in-frame beta chains. Rows with one shared CDR3 protein collapse into an entry with the most common genes and DNA. In this record, the V and J calls reflect TCRdb's handling and not the investigators' own analysis. This sample comprises some 100,000 distinct CDR3 sequences, more than 80% of them detected only once. The ten largest clones capture 30% of the sample.

Points the paper makes about the study in general: Significantly higher TCR diversity (inverse Simpson) was observed in tumor tissue than in normal lung tissue (approximately 440 vs 150, P = 0.0075, Mann-Whitney U test). The sequencing platform is not named in the methods, and unique molecular identifiers are not mentioned. The top 100 clones accounted for a significantly larger cumulative portion of the repertoire in normal lung than in tumor tissue. Peripheral blood was not sequenced, so blood TCRbeta repertoires were not examined in the lung cancer patients of the study. Only around 14 patients were in the cohort, and the authors stated that larger samples and more detailed clinical data are needed. TCR diversity was significantly higher in younger patients, and greater tumor TCR diversity was associated with shorter overall survival and shorter disease-free survival.

The sample holds a few counts of this clonotype. Its cognate antigen has yet to be identified. No base qualities exist here, and no much larger clone lies one base off it. The sequenced sample consisted of distant non-tumor lung tissue. The receptor was isolated from a man aged 55 to 70 with small cell lung cancer.

The DNA sequence is TGTGCCAGCAGTTACTCGATTTGGGGAGTAGCTGACAATGAGCAGTTCTTC. This encodes CASSYSIWGVADNEQFF. The sequence links TRBV6-5 to TRBJ2-1; TRBD2 is perhaps the D gene, given 5 matching bases. CDR1 and CDR2 are read off the germline V gene as MNHEY and SVGAGI. V drops 0 bases and J drops 5 bases, leaving 17 bases in between. The CDR3 measures 17 amino acids from cysteine to phenylalanine. The read is trimmed to its CDR3 DNA, 51 bases read in frame from base 1.